The clone carrying this TCR beta chain turned up a few times. The record originates from a study of T-cell reconstitution after alpha-beta-depleted transplantation in children. V was cut by 5 bases and J by 3 bases, with 10 bases left in between. The CDR3 loop spans 13 amino acids. Germline-derived CDR1 and CDR2 are MNHNY and SVGAGI (reference sequence). A library of TCRbeta sequences, prepared with unique molecular identifiers, was generated. MiXCR was run by TCRdb on the PCR reads, yielding one entry per CDR3 protein. The sample has about 830,000 distinct CDR3 sequences, 15% to 20% seen once; the top ten hold around 4.5%.

The input for sequencing was PBMCs, mostly from graft donor cells, taken 360 days after TCRalphabeta/CD19-depleted stem cell transplant. The chain recombines TRBV6-6 with TRBJ1-1; TRBD1 might be the D (6 bases). The TCR was taken from a male patient younger than 18 who had a stem cell transplant for acute lymphoblastic leukemia, so the T cells may come from the graft donor. CDR3 nucleotides: TGTGCCAGCAGTACCAGGACAGACACTGAAGCTTTCTTT. Residues: CASSTRTDTEAFF.